This TCR beta chain was captured in a study of T cell repertoires in cytomegalovirus infection. With regard to this clonotype: The antigen is not known.

Whole-study results and caveats: The ex vivo response was dominated by HLA-C-restricted CMV-specific TCR beta clonotypes.

TCRdb processed the reads anew with MiXCR; each CDR3 protein has one entry. The profile covers about 490,000 distinct CDR3 sequences, with 26% appearing a single time and roughly 13% taken by the ten largest. The sample taken for sequencing was PBMCs. The sequence came from a human donor in good health (CMV status not recorded). Some clones in this sample may be carry-over from other donors' samples.

The chain's CDR3 is CATSRDLAGAREQYF. CDR3 nucleotides: TGTGCCACCAGCAGAGATCTAGCGGGAGCCCGCGAGCAGTACTTC. The rearrangement uses TRBV15 and TRBJ2-7, with 10 bases fitting TRBD2. Germline V gene lookup returns CDR1 LNHNV and CDR2 YYDKDF (reference sequence). V shed 0 bases, J shed 6 bases, and the junction held 5 bases outside the gene matches. The CDR3 consists of 15 residues.